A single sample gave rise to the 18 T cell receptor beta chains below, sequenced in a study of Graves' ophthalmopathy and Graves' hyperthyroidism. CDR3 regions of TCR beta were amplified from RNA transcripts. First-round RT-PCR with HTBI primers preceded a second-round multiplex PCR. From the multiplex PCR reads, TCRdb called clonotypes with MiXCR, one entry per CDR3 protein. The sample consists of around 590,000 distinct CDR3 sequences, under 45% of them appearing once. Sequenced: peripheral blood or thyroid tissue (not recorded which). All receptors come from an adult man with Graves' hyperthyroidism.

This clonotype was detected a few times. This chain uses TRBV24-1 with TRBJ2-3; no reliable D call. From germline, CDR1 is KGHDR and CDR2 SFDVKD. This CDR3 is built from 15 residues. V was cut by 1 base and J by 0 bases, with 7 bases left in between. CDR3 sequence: CATSDFPDSTDTQYF. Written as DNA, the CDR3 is TGTGCCACCAGTGATTTCCCTGACAGCACAGATACGCAGTATTTT.

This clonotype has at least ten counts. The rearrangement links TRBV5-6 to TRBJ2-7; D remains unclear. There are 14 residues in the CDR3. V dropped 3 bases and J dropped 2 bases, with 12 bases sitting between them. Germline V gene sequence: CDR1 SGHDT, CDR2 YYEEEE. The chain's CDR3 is CASSSGYIPYEQYF. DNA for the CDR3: TGTGCCAGCAGCTCGGGTTACATCCCCTACGAGCAGTACTTC.

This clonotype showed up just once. The CDR3: CSLTGGDEKLFF. In nucleotides, the CDR3 is TGCAGCTTGACAGGGGGAGATGAAAAACTGTTTTTT. The chain employs TRBV29-1 and TRBJ1-4; 9 bases agree with TRBD1. The CDR3 is made up of 12 amino acids. V gave up 8 bases and J gave up 6 bases; unmatched junction bases: 4. Germline V gene data show CDR1 as SQVTM and CDR2 as ANQGSEA. Based on the CDR3 plus reference TRBV29-1 and TRBJ1-4, the full variable domain is SAVISQKPSRDICQRGTSLTIQCQVDSQVTMMFWYRQQPGQSLTLIATANQGSEATYESGFVIDKFPISRPNLTFSTLTVSNMSPEDSSIYLCSLTGGDEKLFFGSGTQLSVL.

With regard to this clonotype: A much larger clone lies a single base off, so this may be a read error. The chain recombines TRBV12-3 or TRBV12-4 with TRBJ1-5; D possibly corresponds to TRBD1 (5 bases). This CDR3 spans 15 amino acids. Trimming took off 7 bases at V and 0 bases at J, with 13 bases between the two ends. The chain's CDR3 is CASKGAGNSNQPQHF. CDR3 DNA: TGTGCCAGCAAAGGAGCAGGGAATAGCAATCAGCCCCAGCATTTT.

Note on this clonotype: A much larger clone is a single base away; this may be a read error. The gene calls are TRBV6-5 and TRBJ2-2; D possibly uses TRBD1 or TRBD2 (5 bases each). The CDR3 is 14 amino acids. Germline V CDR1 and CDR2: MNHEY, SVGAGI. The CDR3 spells CASSESRVTGKLFF. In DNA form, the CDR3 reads TGTGCCAGCAGTGAATCCAGGGTCACCGGGAAGCTGTTTTTT.

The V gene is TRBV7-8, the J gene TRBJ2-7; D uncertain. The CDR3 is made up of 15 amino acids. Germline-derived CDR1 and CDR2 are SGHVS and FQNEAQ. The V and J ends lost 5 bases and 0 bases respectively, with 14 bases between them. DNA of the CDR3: TGTGCCAGCAGCCAAGAGGATATGGCCTCCTACGAGCAGTACTTC. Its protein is CASSQEDMASYEQYF. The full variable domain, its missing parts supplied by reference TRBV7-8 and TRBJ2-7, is GAGVSQSPRYKVAKRGQDVALRCDPISGHVSLFWYQQALGQGPEFLTYFQNEAQLDKSGLPSDRFFAERPEGSVSTLKIQRTQQEDSAVYLCASSQEDMASYEQYFGPGTRLTVT.

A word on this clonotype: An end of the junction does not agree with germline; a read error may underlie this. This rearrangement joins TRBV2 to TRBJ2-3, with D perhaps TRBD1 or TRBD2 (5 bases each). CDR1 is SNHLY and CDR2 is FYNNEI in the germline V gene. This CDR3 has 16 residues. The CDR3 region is CASSVGWEWGTDTKYF. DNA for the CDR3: TGTGCCAGCAGCGTAGGCTGGGAGTGGGGCACAGATACGAAGTATTTT.

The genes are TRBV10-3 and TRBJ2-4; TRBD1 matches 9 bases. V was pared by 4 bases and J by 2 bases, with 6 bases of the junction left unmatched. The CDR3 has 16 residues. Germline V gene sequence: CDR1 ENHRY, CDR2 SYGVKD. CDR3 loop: CAISGTTGGPKNIQYF. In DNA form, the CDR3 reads TGTGCCATCAGTGGGACCACAGGGGGCCCCAAAAACATTCAGTACTTC.

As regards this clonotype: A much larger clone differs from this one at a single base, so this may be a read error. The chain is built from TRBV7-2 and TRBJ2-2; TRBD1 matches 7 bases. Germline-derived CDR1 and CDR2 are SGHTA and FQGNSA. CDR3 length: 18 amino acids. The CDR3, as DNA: TGTGCCAGCAGCTTAGCGTTAGAGACAGGGTATGACACCGGGGAGCTGCTTTTT. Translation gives CASSLALETGYDTGELLF.

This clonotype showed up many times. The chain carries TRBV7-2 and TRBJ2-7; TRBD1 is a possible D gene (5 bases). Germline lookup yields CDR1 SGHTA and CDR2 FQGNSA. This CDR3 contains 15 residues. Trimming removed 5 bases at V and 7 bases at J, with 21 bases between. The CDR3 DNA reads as TGTGCCAGCAGCCCTTCGACTGGGGCCACCGGGGAGCAGTACTTC. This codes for CASSPSTGATGEQYF.

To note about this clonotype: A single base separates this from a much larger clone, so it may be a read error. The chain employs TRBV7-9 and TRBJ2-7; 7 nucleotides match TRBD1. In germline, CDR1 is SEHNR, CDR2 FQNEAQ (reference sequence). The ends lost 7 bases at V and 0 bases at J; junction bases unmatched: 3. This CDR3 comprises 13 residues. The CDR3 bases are TGTGCCAGCACCACAGGGGTCTCCTACGAGCAGTACTTC. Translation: CASTTGVSYEQYF.

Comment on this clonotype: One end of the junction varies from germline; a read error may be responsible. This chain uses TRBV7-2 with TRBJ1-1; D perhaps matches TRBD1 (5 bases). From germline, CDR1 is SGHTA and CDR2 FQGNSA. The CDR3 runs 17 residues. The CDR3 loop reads CASSQAPTAGPNTEAFF. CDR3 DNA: TGCGCCAGCAGCCAGGCCCCGACAGCCGGGCCGAACACTGAAGCTTTCTTT.

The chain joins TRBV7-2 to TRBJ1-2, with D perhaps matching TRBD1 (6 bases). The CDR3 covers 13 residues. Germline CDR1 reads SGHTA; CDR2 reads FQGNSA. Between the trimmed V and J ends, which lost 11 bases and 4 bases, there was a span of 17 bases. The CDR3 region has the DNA TGTGCCGTGACAGGAAGGGATCGCTATGGCTACACCTTC. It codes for CAVTGRDRYGYTF. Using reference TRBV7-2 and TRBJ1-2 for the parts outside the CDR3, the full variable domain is GAGVSQSPSNKVTEKGKDVELRCDPISGHTALYWYRQSLGQGLEFLIYFQGNSAPDKSGLPSDRFSAERTGGSVSTLTIQRTQQEDSAVYLCAVTGRDRYGYTFGSGTRLTVV.

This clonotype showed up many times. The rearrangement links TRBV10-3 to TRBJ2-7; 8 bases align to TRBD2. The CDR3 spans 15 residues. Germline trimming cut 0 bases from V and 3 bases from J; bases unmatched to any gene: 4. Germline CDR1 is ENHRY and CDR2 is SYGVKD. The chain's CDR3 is CAISESSGGSYEQYF. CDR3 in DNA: TGTGCCATCAGTGAGTCGTCGGGAGGGAGCTACGAGCAGTACTTC.

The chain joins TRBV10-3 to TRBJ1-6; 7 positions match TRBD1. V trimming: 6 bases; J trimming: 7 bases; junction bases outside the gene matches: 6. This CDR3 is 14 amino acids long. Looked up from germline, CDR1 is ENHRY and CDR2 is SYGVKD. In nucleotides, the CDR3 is TGTGCCATCAGGAGGACAGGCTTAAATTCACCCCTCCACTTT. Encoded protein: CAIRRTGLNSPLHF.

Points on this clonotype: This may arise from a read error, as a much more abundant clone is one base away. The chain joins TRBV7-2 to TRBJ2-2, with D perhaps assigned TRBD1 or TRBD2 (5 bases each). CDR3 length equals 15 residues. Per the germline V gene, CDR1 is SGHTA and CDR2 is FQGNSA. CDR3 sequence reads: CASRGTESNTGELLF. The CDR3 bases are TGTGCCAGCAGAGGGACGGAATCGAACACCGGGGAGCTGCTTTTT.

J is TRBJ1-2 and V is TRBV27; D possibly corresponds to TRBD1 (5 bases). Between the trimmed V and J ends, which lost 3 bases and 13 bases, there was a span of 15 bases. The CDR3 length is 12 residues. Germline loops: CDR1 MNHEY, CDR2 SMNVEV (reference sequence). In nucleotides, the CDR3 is TGTGCCAGCAGTTTTCGGACATCCCTTCCCACCTTC. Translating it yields CASSFRTSLPTF.

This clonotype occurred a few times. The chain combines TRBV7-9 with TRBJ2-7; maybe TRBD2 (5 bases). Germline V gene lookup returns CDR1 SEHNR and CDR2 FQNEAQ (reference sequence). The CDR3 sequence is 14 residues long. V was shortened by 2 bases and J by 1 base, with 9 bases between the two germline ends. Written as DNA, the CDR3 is TGTGCCAGCAGCTTAAAACCGGGATCCTACGAGCAGTACTTC. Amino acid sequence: CASSLKPGSYEQYF.